The subject of this entry is one T cell receptor beta chain. V shed 1 base and J shed 7 bases, with 11 bases lying between them. The CDR3 loop spans 15 amino acids. CDR1 is SNHLY, CDR2 FYNNEI, per germline. The data were taken from a study of blood T cell repertoires in COVID-19. The repertoire was sequenced with immunoSEQ multiplex PCR; TCRdb's copy has only in-frame clones and lacks some. The sample carries about 40,000 clones, 85% recorded once. The chain recombines TRBV2 with TRBJ1-6; D call uncertain. The TCR comes from a human donor in a cohort sampled during active COVID-19. Sequenced material: peripheral blood. The CDR3 sequence is CASSEVRGGNSPLHF. CDR3 DNA: TGTGCCAGCAGTGAAGTTCGGGGAGGGAATTCACCCCTCCACTTT. Combining the CDR3 with reference TRBV2 and TRBJ1-6 gives the whole variable domain EPEVTQTPSHQVTQMGQEVILRCVPISNHLYFYWYRQILGQKVEFLVSFYNNEISEKSEIFDDQFSVERPDGSNFTLKIRSTKLEDSAMYFCASSEVRGGNSPLHFGNGTRLTVT.